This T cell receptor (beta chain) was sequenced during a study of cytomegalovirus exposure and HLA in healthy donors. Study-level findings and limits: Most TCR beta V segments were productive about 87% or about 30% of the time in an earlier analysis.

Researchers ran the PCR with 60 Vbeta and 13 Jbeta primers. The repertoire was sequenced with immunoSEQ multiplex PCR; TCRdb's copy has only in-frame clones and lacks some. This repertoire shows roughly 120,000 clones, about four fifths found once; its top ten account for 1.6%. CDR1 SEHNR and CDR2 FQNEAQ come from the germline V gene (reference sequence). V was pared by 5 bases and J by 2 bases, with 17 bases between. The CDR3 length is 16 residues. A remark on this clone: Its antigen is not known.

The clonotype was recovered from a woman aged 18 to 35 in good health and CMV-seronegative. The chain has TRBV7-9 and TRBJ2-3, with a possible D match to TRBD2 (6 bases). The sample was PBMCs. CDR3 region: CASSAPGLSNTDTQYF. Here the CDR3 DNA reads TGTGCCAGCAGCGCCCCGGGACTTTCGAACACAGATACGCAGTATTTT.